This T cell receptor (beta chain) came from a study of cytomegalovirus exposure and HLA in healthy donors. Profiling relied on immunoSEQ multiplex PCR, and the TCRdb table lists in-frame clones only, not all of them. The table records about 56,000 clones, around 93% of them present only once. The CDR3 sequence is 16 residues long. J lost 1 base, V lost 3 bases, and 7 bases had no gene match. Germline CDR1 and CDR2: SGHNT and YYREEE (reference sequence). The chain joins TRBV5-4 to TRBJ2-1, with 7 nucleotides matching TRBD1. The source of this sequence is a woman younger than 30 in good health and CMV-seropositive. Material: PBMCs. The CDR3 region has the DNA TGTGCCAGCAGCTACCCAGGACAGGCTTCCTACAATGAGCAGTTCTTC. This translates into CASSYPGQASYNEQFF.